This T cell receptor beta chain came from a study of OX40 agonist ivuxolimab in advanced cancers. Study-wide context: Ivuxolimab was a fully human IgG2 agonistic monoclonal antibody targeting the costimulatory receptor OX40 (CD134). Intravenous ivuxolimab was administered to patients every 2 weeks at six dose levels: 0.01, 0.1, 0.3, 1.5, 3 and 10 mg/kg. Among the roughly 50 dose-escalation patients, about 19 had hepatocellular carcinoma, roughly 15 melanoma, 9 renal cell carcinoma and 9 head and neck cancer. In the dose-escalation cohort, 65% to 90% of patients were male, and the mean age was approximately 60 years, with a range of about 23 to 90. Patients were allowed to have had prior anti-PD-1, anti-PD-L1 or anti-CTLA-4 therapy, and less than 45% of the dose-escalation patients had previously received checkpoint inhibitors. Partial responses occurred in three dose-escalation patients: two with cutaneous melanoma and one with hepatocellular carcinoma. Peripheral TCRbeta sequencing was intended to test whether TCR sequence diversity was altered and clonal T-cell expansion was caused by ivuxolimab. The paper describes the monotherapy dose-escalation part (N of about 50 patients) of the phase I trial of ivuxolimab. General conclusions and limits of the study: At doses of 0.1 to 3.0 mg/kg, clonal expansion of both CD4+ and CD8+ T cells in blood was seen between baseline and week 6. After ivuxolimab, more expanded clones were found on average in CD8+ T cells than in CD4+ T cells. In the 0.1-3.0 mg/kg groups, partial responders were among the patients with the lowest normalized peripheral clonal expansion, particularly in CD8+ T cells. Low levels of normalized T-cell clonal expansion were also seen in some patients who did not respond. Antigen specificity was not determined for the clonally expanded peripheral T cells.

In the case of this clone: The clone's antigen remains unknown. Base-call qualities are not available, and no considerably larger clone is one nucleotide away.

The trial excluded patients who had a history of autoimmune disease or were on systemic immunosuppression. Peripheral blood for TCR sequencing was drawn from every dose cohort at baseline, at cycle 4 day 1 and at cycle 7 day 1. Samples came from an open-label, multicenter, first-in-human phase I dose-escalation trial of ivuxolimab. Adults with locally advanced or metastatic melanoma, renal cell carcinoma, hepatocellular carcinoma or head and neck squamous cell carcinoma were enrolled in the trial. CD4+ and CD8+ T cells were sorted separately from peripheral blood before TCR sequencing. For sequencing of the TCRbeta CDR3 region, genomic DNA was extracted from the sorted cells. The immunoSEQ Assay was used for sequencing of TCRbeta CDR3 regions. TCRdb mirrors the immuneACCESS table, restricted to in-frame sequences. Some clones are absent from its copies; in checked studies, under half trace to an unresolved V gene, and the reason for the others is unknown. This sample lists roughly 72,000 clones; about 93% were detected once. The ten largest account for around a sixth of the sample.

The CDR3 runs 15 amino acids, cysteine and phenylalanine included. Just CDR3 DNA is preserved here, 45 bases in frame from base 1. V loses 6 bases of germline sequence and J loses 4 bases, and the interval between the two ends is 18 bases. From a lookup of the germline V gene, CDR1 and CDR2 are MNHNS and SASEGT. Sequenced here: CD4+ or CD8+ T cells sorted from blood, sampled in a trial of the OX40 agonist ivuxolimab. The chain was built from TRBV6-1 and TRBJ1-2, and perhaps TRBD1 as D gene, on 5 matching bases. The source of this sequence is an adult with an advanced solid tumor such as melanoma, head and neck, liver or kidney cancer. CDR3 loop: CASSPPGERGYGYTF. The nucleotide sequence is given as TGTGCCAGCAGCCCCCCCGGGGAAAGGGGCTATGGCTACACCTTC.